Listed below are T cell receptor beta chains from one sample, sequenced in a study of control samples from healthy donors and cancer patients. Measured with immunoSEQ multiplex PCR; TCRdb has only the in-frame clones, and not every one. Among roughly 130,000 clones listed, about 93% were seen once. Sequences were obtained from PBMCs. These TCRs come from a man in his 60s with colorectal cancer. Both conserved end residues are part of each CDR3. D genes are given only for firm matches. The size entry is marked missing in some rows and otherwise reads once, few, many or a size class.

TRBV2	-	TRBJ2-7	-	TGTGCCAGCAGTTTCGGGGGCGGGACTCTAAACAGCGAGCAGTACTTC	CASSFGGGTLNSEQYF
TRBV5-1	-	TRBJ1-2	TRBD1	TGCACCAGCAGCTTGGGGACAGGCTACTATGGCTACACCTTC	CTSSLGTGYYGYTF
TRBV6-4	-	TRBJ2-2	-	TGTGCCAGCAGAGCACAGGGAGGAGGCGGGGAGCTGTTTTTT	CASRAQGGGGELFF
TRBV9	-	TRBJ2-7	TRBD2	TGTGCCAGCAGCGGAGACCCTAGCGGGGCCTACGAGCAGTACTTC	CASSGDPSGAYEQYF
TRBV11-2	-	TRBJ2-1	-	TGTGCCAGCAGCTTAGGGGGGGCGACCTACAATGAGCAGTTCTTC	CASSLGGATYNEQFF
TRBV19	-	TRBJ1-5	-	TGTGCCAGTAGTATCAGTAGCAATCAGCCCCAGCATTTT	CASSISSNQPQHF
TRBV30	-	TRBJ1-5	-	TGTGCCTGGAGTGCAAGGGGAGATCAGCCCCAGCATTTT	CAWSARGDQPQHF
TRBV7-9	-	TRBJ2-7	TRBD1	TGTGCCAGCAGCTCCATATTAAACAGGGGGCTCCACGAGCAGTACTTC	CASSSILNRGLHEQYF
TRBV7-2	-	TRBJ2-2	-	TGTGCCAGCAGCACACAGGGCGCCGGGGAGCTGTTTTTT	CASSTQGAGELFF
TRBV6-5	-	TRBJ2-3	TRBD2	TGTGCCAGCAGTAAGACCAGCGGGGGGCCCGCTACGCAGTATTTT	CASSKTSGGPATQYF
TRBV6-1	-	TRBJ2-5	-	TGTGCCAGCAGTGAAGGGGTAGGGCAAGAGACCCAGTACTTC	CASSEGVGQETQYF
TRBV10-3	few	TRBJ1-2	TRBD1	TGTGCCATCAGTGTTGGGACAGGATTGGATGGCTACACCTTC	CAISVGTGLDGYTF
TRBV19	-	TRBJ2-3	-	TGTGCCAGTAGCCATAGGGGCGGGTATAGCACAGATACGCAGTATTTT	CASSHRGGYSTDTQYF
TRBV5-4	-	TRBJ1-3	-	TGTGCCAGCAGCTTGAAGGGGCCAGGAAACACCATATATTTT	CASSLKGPGNTIYF
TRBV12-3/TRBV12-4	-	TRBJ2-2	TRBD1	TGTGCCAGCAGCCCCAGGGGGACCGGGGAGCTGTTTTTT	CASSPRGTGELFF
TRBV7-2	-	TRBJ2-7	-	TGTGCCAGCAGCGCAACCTACGAGCAGTACTTC	CASSATYEQYF
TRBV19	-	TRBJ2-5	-	TGTGCCAGTAGTATGTCCCAAGAGACCCAGTACTTC	CASSMSQETQYF
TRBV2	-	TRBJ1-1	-	TGTGCCACCTCAGGGCCAGAATCCATGAACACTGAAGCTTTCTTT	CATSGPESMNTEAFF
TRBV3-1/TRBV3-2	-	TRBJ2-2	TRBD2	TGTGCCAGCAGAAGAACTAGCGGGGGATTCACCGGGGAGCTGTTTTTT	CASRRTSGGFTGELFF
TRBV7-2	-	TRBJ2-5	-	TGTGCCAGCAGCTTAGCTAAGACTAACCAAGAGACCCAGTACTTC	CASSLAKTNQETQYF
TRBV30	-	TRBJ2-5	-	TGTGCCTGGAGTGGCTTCCGCGATCAAGAGACCCAGTACTTC	CAWSGFRDQETQYF
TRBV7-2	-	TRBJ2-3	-	TGTGCCAGCAGCTGGGGGAAGGGGTTGACAGATACGCAGTATTTT	CASSWGKGLTDTQYF
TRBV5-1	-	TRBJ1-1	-	TGCGCCAGCAGCTCCGTGGGGACTGAAGCTTTCTTT	CASSSVGTEAFF
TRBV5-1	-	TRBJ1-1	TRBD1	TGCGCCAGCAGCCCAAGTCCCGGGACAGGGATGAACACTGAAGCTTTCTTT	CASSPSPGTGMNTEAFF
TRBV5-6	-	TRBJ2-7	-	TGTGCCAGCAGCTTGGGCGGCGAGCAGTACTTC	CASSLGGEQYF
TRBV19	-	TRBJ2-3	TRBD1	TGTGCCAGTAGCCAAGGGGGCGCGGGCACAGATACGCAGTATTTT	CASSQGGAGTDTQYF
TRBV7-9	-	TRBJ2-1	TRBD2	TGTGCCAGCAGCTTTAGCGGGGTATTCTACAATGAGCAGTTCTTC	CASSFSGVFYNEQFF
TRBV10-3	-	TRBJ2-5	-	TGTGCCATCAGGTACGGCATTCAAGAGACCCAGTACTTC	CAIRYGIQETQYF
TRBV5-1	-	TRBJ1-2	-	TGCGCCAGCAGCTTGGCCGCAGGGGCTGATGGCTACACCTTC	CASSLAAGADGYTF
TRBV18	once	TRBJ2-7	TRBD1	TGTGCCAGCTCACTGCAGGGGGTCGAGCAGTACTTC	CASSLQGVEQYF